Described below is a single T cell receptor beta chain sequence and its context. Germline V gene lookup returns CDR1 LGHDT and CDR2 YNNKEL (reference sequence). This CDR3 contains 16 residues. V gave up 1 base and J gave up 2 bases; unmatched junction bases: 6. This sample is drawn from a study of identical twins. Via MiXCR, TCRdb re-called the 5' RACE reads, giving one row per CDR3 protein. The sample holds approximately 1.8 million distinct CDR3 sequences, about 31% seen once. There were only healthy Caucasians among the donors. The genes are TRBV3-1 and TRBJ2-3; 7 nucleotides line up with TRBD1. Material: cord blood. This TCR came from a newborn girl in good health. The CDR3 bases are TGTGCCAGCAGCCAAGTAACAGGGGCTCTCACAGATACGCAGTATTTT. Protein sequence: CASSQVTGALTDTQYF.